This entry features one T cell receptor beta chain sequence. The method was immunoSEQ multiplex PCR; TCRdb's version includes in-frame clones alone and lacks a portion of them. The sample shows 300,000 to 350,000 clones, around nine tenths of them seen only once. Treatment indicated: about 20 received Ad26.COV2.S at low or high dose, single or two shots; about 5 received placebo; per-sample allocation not given. Sampling happened 63 days after the first vaccine or placebo injection. In the vaccine, an Ad26 vector expressed the SARS-CoV-2 spike of the Wuhan strain. The CDR3 has 15 amino acids. CDR1 and CDR2 (germline): MNHEY, SVGAGI. The junction had 7 bases not matched to a gene; V was cut back by 7 bases and J by 3 bases. This sample was taken from a study of Ad26.COV2.S vaccination and SARS-CoV-2 variants. Whole-study context: As a participant in COV1001, the donor was in the Ad26.COV2.S trial arm.

The sequence was collected from a person between 18 and 65 years old who received the Ad26.COV2.S COVID-19 vaccine or a placebo. The chain combines TRBV6-5 with TRBJ2-7; 12 bases line up with TRBD2. Here the sequenced sample was peripheral blood, taken in a trial of Ad26.COV2.S vaccine versus placebo. The CDR3 region is CASTRLAGALYEQYF. The CDR3 bases are TGTGCCAGCACCAGACTAGCGGGGGCCCTCTACGAGCAGTACTTC.